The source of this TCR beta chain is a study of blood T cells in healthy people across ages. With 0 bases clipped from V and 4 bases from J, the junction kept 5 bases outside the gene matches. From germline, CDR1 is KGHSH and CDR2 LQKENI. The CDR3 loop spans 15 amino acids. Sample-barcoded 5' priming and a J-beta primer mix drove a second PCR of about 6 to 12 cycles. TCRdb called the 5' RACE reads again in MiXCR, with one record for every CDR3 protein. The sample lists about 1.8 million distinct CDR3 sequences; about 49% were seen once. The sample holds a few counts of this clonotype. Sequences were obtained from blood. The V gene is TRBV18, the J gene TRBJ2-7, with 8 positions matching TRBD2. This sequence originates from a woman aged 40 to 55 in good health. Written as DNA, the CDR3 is TGTGCCAGCTCACCACCGAATAGCGGGGCGTACGAGCAGTACTTC. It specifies CASSPPNSGAYEQYF.